This is a list of T cell receptor beta chains from one sample in a study of beta chain features in type 1 diabetes. Clones were sequenced by immunoSEQ multiplex PCR, and TCRdb holds only the in-frame ones, with some missing. In the table there are around 70,000 clones, about 50% of which are singletons. Sequenced: central memory CD4+ T cells from blood. The origin of the receptors is a man aged 25-45 years with type 1 diabetes. Each CDR3 is given with its conserved first and last residue. A D gene is named only where the DNA matches it firmly. Not all rows give a size; the values are once, few, many and, for expanded clones, a class.

clone size | D gene | J gene | V gene | CDR3 DNA | CDR3 protein
NA | TRBD2 | TRBJ2-3 | TRBV5-1 | TGCGCCAGCAGCTTGGGACTAGCGGGGAAGTCTAGCACAGATACGCAGTATTTT | CASSLGLAGKSSTDTQYF
few | TRBD2 | TRBJ2-5 | TRBV27 | TGTGCCAGCAGTTTAGGGAGGGGAGGACAAGGTTCGCAGTACTTC | CASSLGRGGQGSQYF
NA | NA | TRBJ2-2 | TRBV28 | TGTGCCAGCAGTGGACAGTTAACCGGGGAGCTGTTTTTT | CASSGQLTGELFF
few | NA | TRBJ2-3 | TRBV18 | TGTGCCAGCTCACCTTCGGCGGGGAACACAGATACGCAGTATTTT | CASSPSAGNTDTQYF
many | NA | TRBJ1-4 | TRBV4-2 | TGTGCCAGCAGCCTACAGCTACTTAATGAAAAACTGTTTTTT | CASSLQLLNEKLFF
NA | NA | TRBJ2-7 | TRBV11-3 | TGTGCCAGCAGCTTAGGGTGGCAGGGCGACGAGCAGTACTTC | CASSLGWQGDEQYF
NA | TRBD2 | TRBJ2-1 | TRBV5-1 | TGCGCCAGCAGCTCCCCGGGACTAGCGGGGTCTAATGAGCAGTTCTTC | CASSSPGLAGSNEQFF
NA | NA | TRBJ1-4 | TRBV15 | TGTGCCACCAGCAGAGATAATCCAGGAAGGGAAAAACTGTTTTTT | CATSRDNPGREKLFF
NA | NA | TRBJ1-2 | TRBV6-1 | TGTGCCAGCAGTGACAATAACTATGGCTACACCTTC | CASSDNNYGYTF
few | NA | TRBJ1-4 | TRBV30 | TGTGCCTGGAGTGCCAAGACGGGAGTTAATGAAAAACTGTTTTTT | CAWSAKTGVNEKLFF
NA | NA | TRBJ2-5 | TRBV5-4 | TGTGCCAGCATCCTATTCCTTCGGGGAGCAGGGGCCCAAGAGACCCAGTACTTC | CASILFLRGAGAQETQYF
NA | NA | TRBJ1-2 | TRBV2 | TGTGCCAGCAGTCCGACAGGCGAAGCTAACTATGGCTACACCTTC | CASSPTGEANYGYTF
NA | NA | TRBJ2-5 | TRBV7-9 | TGTGCCAGCAGCCCCCTTGGGGGCGTGGGGGAGCAGTACTTC | CASSPLGGVGEQYF
NA | TRBD1 | TRBJ1-1 | TRBV7-2 | TGTGCCAGCAGCGATATCATACAGGGGGCTGAAGCTTTCTTT | CASSDIIQGAEAFF
NA | NA | TRBJ2-3 | TRBV2 | TGTGCCAGCAGTGTCGACAGGTTCGGGGATACGCAGTATTTT | CASSVDRFGDTQYF
NA | TRBD1 | TRBJ1-5 | TRBV7-2 | TGTGCCAGCAGCTTGAACAGGGGTGGTCAGCCCCAGCATTTT | CASSLNRGGQPQHF
NA | TRBD1 | TRBJ2-7 | TRBV19 | TGTGCCAGTAGTACCGACAGGGGGCTGAGGGAGCAGTACTTC | CASSTDRGLREQYF
once | NA | TRBJ2-2 | TRBV7-8 | TGTGCCAGCAGCTTAGAGCCGGGTTCGGGCGGGGAGCTGTTTTTT | CASSLEPGSGGELFF
NA | TRBD2 | TRBJ2-7 | TRBV7-2 | TGTGCCAGCAGCTTGGGACTAGCGGGAGACGAGCAGTACTTC | CASSLGLAGDEQYF
few | NA | TRBJ2-2 | TRBV5-1 | TGCGCCAGCAGCTTGGAGGGGATCACCGGGGAGCTGTTTTTT | CASSLEGITGELFF
NA | NA | TRBJ1-1 | TRBV2 | TGTGCCAGCAGTGCGGGAATTTTGAACACTGAAGCTTTCTTT | CASSAGILNTEAFF
NA | TRBD1 | TRBJ2-7 | TRBV5-1 | TGCGCCAGCAGCTTGATTGCAGGGGGCGCATCCGAGCAGTACTTC | CASSLIAGGASEQYF
NA | TRBD2 | TRBJ2-1 | TRBV6-1 | TGTGCCAGCAGTGGACAGGGGGCATCTAGCGGGAGGGCCCGGTTGGAGCAGTTCTTC | CASSGQGASSGRARLEQFF
NA | TRBD2 | TRBJ2-3 | TRBV9 | TGTGCCAGCAGCCCGACGGGGGGTAGGACAGATACGCAGTATTTT | CASSPTGGRTDTQYF
once | TRBD2 | TRBJ2-1 | TRBV27 | TGTGCCAGCAAAGGGACTAGCGGGAGGGCCTGGAATGAGCAGTTCTTC | CASKGTSGRAWNEQFF
NA | TRBD1 | TRBJ2-2 | TRBV6-5 | TGTGCCAGCCGACAGGGAATTGGCGGGGAGCTGTTTTTT | CASRQGIGGELFF
once | TRBD1 | TRBJ1-1 | TRBV9 | TGTGCCAGCAGCACCCGGGACAGTGAAGCTTTCTTT | CASSTRDSEAFF
NA | TRBD1 | TRBJ1-5 | TRBV19 | TGTGCCAGTAGTATTTCAGGGACAGGACAGCCCCAGCATTTT | CASSISGTGQPQHF
NA | TRBD1 | TRBJ1-6 | TRBV6-6 | TGTGCCAGCAGGCCGGGGACAGCGTCTACTTCACCCCTCCACTTT | CASRPGTASTSPLHF
NA | NA | TRBJ1-2 | TRBV5-8 | TGTGCCAGCAGCCGCACTACAGGGAGGGCTAACTATGGCTACACCTTC | CASSRTTGRANYGYTF
few | TRBD2 | TRBJ2-7 | TRBV7-9 | TGTGCCAGCAGCTTAACCGGGACTAGCGGGACCTCAGTTCTGTTC | CASSLTGTSGTSVLF
few | NA | TRBJ2-5 | TRBV29-1 | TGCAGCGGGGCGACCGGCCGGGGGGCAGAGACCCAGTACTTC | CSGATGRGAETQYF